The present T cell receptor beta chain was sequenced within a study of blood T cell repertoires in COVID-19. Study in general: PBMCs, B-cell-depleted T cells, or T cells were the source of the cDNA or gDNA that made up the material.

Original processing methods: Nucleated cell number was recorded as an estimate derived from reference gene primer amplification. Only in-frame clones appear in the TCRdb table, and some are missing; sequencing was by immunoSEQ multiplex PCR. For V, J and clone size, that table is used; D and trimming come from the DNA. The data show tens of thousands of clones, 65% to 80% seen once. The germline V gene has CDR1 MNHEY and CDR2 SMNVEV (reference sequence). With 5 bases removed from V and 1 base from J, the gap between germline ends came to 17 bases. The CDR3 consists of 16 residues. The receptor's source is a man aged 55 to 69 with active or convalescent COVID-19. Sequencing was done on a sample of peripheral blood. This sequence joins TRBV27 and TRBJ1-1; no reliable D call. The DNA for the CDR3 is TGTGCCAGCAGTCCGACCCACGACTTACAGAACACTGAAGCTTTCTTT. Its protein is CASSPTHDLQNTEAFF.